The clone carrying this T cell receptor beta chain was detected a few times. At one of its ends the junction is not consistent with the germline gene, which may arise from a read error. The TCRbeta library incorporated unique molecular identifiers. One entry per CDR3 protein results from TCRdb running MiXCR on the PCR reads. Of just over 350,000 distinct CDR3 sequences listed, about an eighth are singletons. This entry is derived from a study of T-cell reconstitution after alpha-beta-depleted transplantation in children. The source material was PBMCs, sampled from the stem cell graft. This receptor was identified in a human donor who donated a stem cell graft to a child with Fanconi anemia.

The CDR3 sequence is CSAREGGSQPQHF. Here the CDR3 DNA reads TGCAGTGCTCGAGAAGGGGGAAGCCAGCCCCAGCATTTT. The V gene is TRBV20-1, the J gene TRBJ1-5, with a tentative D call TRBD1 (6 bases). Looked up from germline, CDR1 is DFQATT and CDR2 is SNEGSKA (reference sequence). This CDR3 is built from 13 residues.